This passage covers 4 T cell receptor beta chains from one sample sequenced in a study of cytomegalovirus exposure and HLA in healthy donors. The PCR made use of 60 Vbeta and 13 Jbeta primers. Clones were sequenced by immunoSEQ multiplex PCR, and TCRdb holds only the in-frame ones, with some missing. This sample's table reports some 41,000 clones. Sequencing used PBMCs. The receptors were gathered from a man under 40 in good health and CMV-seronegative.

V gene TRBV6-5 combines with J gene TRBJ2-7; 7 nucleotides line up with TRBD1. This CDR3 contains 13 residues. V shed 8 bases, J shed 4 bases, and the junction held 8 bases outside the gene matches. The germline V gene encodes CDR1 MNHEY and CDR2 SVGAGI. The CDR3 loop is CASCTGQPYEQYF. CDR3 nucleotides: TGTGCCAGCTGTACGGGACAGCCATACGAGCAGTACTTC.

The J gene is TRBJ1-4, the V gene TRBV29-1, with D unresolved. The germline gives CDR1 SQVTM, CDR2 ANQGSEA. V gave up 6 bases and J gave up 0 bases, with 11 bases separating them. CDR3 length: 14 residues. The CDR3 loop is CSVIADATNEKLFF. CDR3 DNA: TGCAGCGTCATCGCAGATGCAACTAATGAAAAACTGTTTTTT.

This chain uses TRBV6-6 with TRBJ2-1, with 9 bases lining up with TRBD2. With V trimmed by 2 bases and J by 7 bases, 6 bases remained unmatched. This CDR3 is 15 amino acids long. CDR1 and CDR2 from the germline V gene are MNHNY and SVGAGI (reference sequence). The chain's CDR3 is CASSYPGLASNEQFF. CDR3 bases: TGTGCCAGCAGTTACCCGGGACTAGCTTCAAATGAGCAGTTCTTC.

This chain connects TRBV7-2 to TRBJ2-3; perhaps TRBD2 as D (7 bases). The CDR3 is 16 amino acids. Trimming cost V 5 bases and J 5 bases, with 20 bases left between them. Per the germline V gene, CDR1 is SGHTA and CDR2 is FQGNSA. CDR3 sequence: CASSRTTGRVGDTQYF. In nucleotides, the CDR3 is TGTGCCAGCAGCCGAACTACAGGGAGGGTAGGAGATACGCAGTATTTT.